The next 26 T cell receptor beta chains were all read from a single sample in a study of blood T cell repertoires in COVID-19. Method: immunoSEQ multiplex PCR; TCRdb's copy keeps in-frame clones and lacks some. The sample lists over 100,000 clones, 70% to 90% occurring once. Sequencing was performed on peripheral blood. All receptors derive from a human donor in a cohort sampled during active COVID-19.

The rearrangement joins TRBV6-5 to TRBJ2-7; 8 nucleotides match TRBD1. J lost 3 bases, V lost 5 bases, and 6 bases had no gene match. Germline V gene lookup returns CDR1 MNHEY and CDR2 SVGAGI. This CDR3 contains 14 residues. The CDR3 region is CASSRTGLIYEQYF. CDR3 nucleotide sequence: TGTGCCAGCAGTCGGACAGGGCTGATCTACGAGCAGTACTTC.

The J gene is TRBJ2-2, the V gene TRBV7-9; D unclear. The germline CDR1 and CDR2 sequences are SEHNR and FQNEAQ (reference sequence). The CDR3 runs 17 residues. V gave up 1 base and J gave up 1 base, with 13 bases separating them. The CDR3, as DNA: TGTGCCAGCAGCTTAGGGGCTACCCCAGAGAACACCGGGGAGCTGTTTTTT. Protein: CASSLGATPENTGELFF.

The chain combines TRBV29-1 with TRBJ1-3; D gene uncertain. The CDR3 consists of 13 residues. Germline V gene sequence: CDR1 SQVTM, CDR2 ANQGSEA. V lost 7 bases and J lost 2, with 12 bases in between. CDR3 sequence: CSAAMGAGNTIYF. CDR3 nucleotides: TGCAGCGCCGCGATGGGAGCTGGAAACACCATATATTTT.

The V call is TRBV10-3, the J call TRBJ1-2; 7 bases map to TRBD1. Losses at the gene ends were 6 bases for V and 0 bases for J; bases not matched to a gene: 10. The CDR3 is 16 amino acids. Germline V gene sequence: CDR1 ENHRY, CDR2 SYGVKD. The CDR3 DNA reads TGTGCCATCAGGGCGACAGGGAATGCCCCTAACTATGGCTACACCTTC. It is translated as CAIRATGNAPNYGYTF.

The V and J genes are TRBV9 and TRBJ2-7; 10 bases align to TRBD1. Germline V CDR1 and CDR2: SGDLS, YYNGEE. This CDR3 region has 15 residues. Trimming cost V 0 bases and J 6 bases; bases outside gene matches: 6. CDR3 sequence: CASSVDGTGDSEQYF. The CDR3 bases are TGTGCCAGCAGCGTAGATGGGACAGGGGATAGCGAGCAGTACTTC.

This rearrangement joins TRBV3-1 (or the pseudogene TRBV3-2) to TRBJ1-1, with 7 bases that match TRBD1. The length of the CDR3 is 15 residues. Germline assignment: CDR1 LGHDT and CDR2 YNNKEL (reference sequence). V shed 1 base and J 0 bases; nucleotides not matched to a gene: 2. CDR3 residues: CASSQGTGMNTEAFF. The CDR3 DNA follows: TGTGCCAGCAGCCAAGGGACAGGCATGAACACTGAAGCTTTCTTT.

This clone was found a few times. The chain carries TRBV4-1 and TRBJ1-5, with a possible D match to TRBD1 (5 bases). Germline V gene data show CDR1 as MGHRA and CDR2 as YSYEKL. Deletions cut 4 bases from V and 8 bases from J, with 12 bases between. The CDR3 runs to 13 residues. CDR3 sequence: CASSRGRTEPQHF. The DNA for the CDR3 is TGCGCCAGCAGCCGGGGCAGGACGGAGCCCCAGCATTTT.

Written as DNA, the CDR3 is TGTGCCAGCAGTAGACAGGGCTACGAGCAGTACTTC. This gives the protein CASSRQGYEQYF. V is TRBV2 and J is TRBJ2-7; 7 positions agree with TRBD1. CDR1 and CDR2 from the germline V gene are SNHLY and FYNNEI. The junction had 1 base not matched to a gene; V was cut back by 5 bases and J by 3 bases. This CDR3 spans 12 amino acids. The full variable domain, in which reference TRBV2 and TRBJ2-7 provide the parts outside the CDR3, is EPEVTQTPSHQVTQMGQEVILRCVPISNHLYFYWYRQILGQKVEFLVSFYNNEISEKSEIFDDQFSVERPDGSNFTLKIRSTKLEDSAMYFCASSRQGYEQYFGPGTRLTVT.

The V gene is TRBV9, the J gene TRBJ2-7, with D unresolved. V shed 0 bases and J shed 0 bases, with 10 bases lying between them. Germline loops: CDR1 SGDLS, CDR2 YYNGEE. This CDR3 comprises 15 residues. The CDR3 spells CASSVGDLGSYEQYF. Written as DNA, the CDR3 is TGTGCCAGCAGCGTAGGTGACTTGGGCTCCTACGAGCAGTACTTC. The variable domain in full, with the rest retrieved from reference TRBV9 and TRBJ2-7, is DSGVTQTPKHLITATGQRVTLRCSPRSGDLSVYWYQQSLDQGLQFLIQYYNGEERAKGNILERFSAQQFPDLHSELNLSSLELGDSALYFCASSVGDLGSYEQYFGPGTRLTVT.

The chain uses TRBV7-3 and TRBJ2-1, with 10 bases identical to TRBD2. The CDR3 runs to 17 residues. V was pared by 1 base and J by 9 bases, with 12 bases of the junction left unmatched. CDR1 and CDR2 from the germline V gene are SGHTA and FQGTGA. The CDR3 nucleotides are TGTGCCAGCAGCTTAAGGGGGGCTAGCGGGAGCGGTGTTGAGCAGTTCTTC. Amino acids: CASSLRGASGSGVEQFF.

This chain links TRBV28 with TRBJ2-2; TRBD2 is a possible D gene (6 bases). Per germline, CDR1 MDHEN and CDR2 SYDVKM. CDR3 size: 13 residues. Trimming cost V 8 bases and J 5 bases, with 12 bases left between them. The CDR3 DNA is TGTGCCAGCGCCGGGGGTGGAACCGGGGAGCTGTTTTTT. This codes for CASAGGGTGELFF.

This clone was counted a single time. The J gene is TRBJ1-6, the V gene TRBV7-2; 9 bases are shared with TRBD1. The germline V gene encodes CDR1 SGHTA and CDR2 FQGNSA. V gave up 5 bases and J gave up 9 bases; unmatched junction bases: 11. CDR3 length equals 16 residues. CDR3: CASSHNLGQGSSPLHF. DNA for the CDR3: TGTGCCAGCAGCCATAACTTGGGACAGGGTTCTTCACCCCTCCACTTT.

The rearrangement links TRBV4-2 to TRBJ2-1, with 7 nucleotides matching TRBD2. Germline lookup yields CDR1 LGHNA and CDR2 YNFKEQ. With 2 bases clipped from V and 1 base from J, the junction kept 5 bases outside the gene matches. This CDR3 has 16 amino acids. This chain's CDR3 is CASSQWGGSSYNEQFF. The CDR3 DNA sequence: TGTGCCAGCAGCCAATGGGGCGGGAGTTCCTACAATGAGCAGTTCTTC.

This sequence joins TRBV28 and TRBJ2-5, with D possibly matching TRBD1 (5 bases). Germline CDR1 reads MDHEN; CDR2 reads SYDVKM. Trimming took 2 bases from V and 5 from J, leaving 18 bases between them. There are 16 residues in the CDR3. CDR3 nucleotide sequence: TGTGCCAGCAGTTTAATCCCAGAACAGTGGGGCGAGACCCAGTACTTC. The encoded protein is CASSLIPEQWGETQYF.

V gene TRBV4-1 combines with J gene TRBJ2-3, with 11 bases matching TRBD2. The CDR3 length is 16 residues. The junction had 8 bases not matched to a gene; V was cut back by 6 bases and J by 3 bases. The V gene's germline CDR1 is MGHRA and CDR2 YSYEKL. CDR3 loop: CASRTSGTVGTDTQYF. The CDR3, as DNA: TGCGCCAGCAGGACTAGCGGGACAGTTGGGACAGATACGCAGTATTTT.

The rearrangement uses TRBV7-9 and TRBJ1-1; tentative D call: TRBD1 (5 bases). V lost 1 base, J lost 1 base, and 13 bases lay in between. The CDR3 spans 16 residues. The V gene's germline CDR1 is SEHNR and CDR2 FQNEAQ (reference sequence). Written as DNA, the CDR3 is TGTGCCAGCAGCTTAGTCGGGGGACGGAAGAACACTGAAGCTTTCTTT. Residues: CASSLVGGRKNTEAFF.

The chain has TRBV5-6 and TRBJ2-5; D gene ambiguous. Trimming cost V 2 bases and J 5 bases, with 13 bases left between them. Germline V gene sequence: CDR1 SGHDT, CDR2 YYEEEE. This CDR3 has 14 amino acids. For the CDR3, the DNA is TGTGCCAGCAGCTTTTCACACCAGGCGGAGACCCAGTACTTC. Amino acids: CASSFSHQAETQYF.

V is TRBV5-4 and J is TRBJ1-2, with TRBD1 as a possible D gene (5 bases). Germline CDR1 and CDR2: SGHNT and YYREEE (reference sequence). This CDR3 comprises 15 residues. Trimming removed 4 bases from V and 4 bases from J, with 17 bases in between. The CDR3 spells CASSLGGDLRYGYTF. CDR3 sequence (DNA): TGTGCCAGCAGCCTTGGAGGGGACCTACGCTATGGCTACACCTTC.

The chain recombines TRBV7-9 with TRBJ1-5; weak D call: TRBD1 (5 bases). The germline V and J ends were trimmed by 4 bases and 0 bases, with 7 bases remaining between them. The CDR3 spans 14 residues. Germline CDR1 SEHNR, CDR2 FQNEAQ (reference sequence). This CDR3 is CASSSQGSNQPQHF. The CDR3 coding sequence is TGTGCCAGCAGCTCCCAGGGTAGCAATCAGCCCCAGCATTTT.

The chain links TRBV7-3 to TRBJ2-1; 10 nucleotides align to TRBD2. The CDR3 is 16 residues long. The trim removed 4 bases at V and 4 bases at J, leaving 7 bases unmatched. CDR1 and CDR2 from the germline V gene are SGHTA and FQGTGA. DNA for the CDR3: TGTGCCAGCAGCTGTATGCTAGCGGGGGAGTACAATGAGCAGTTCTTC. It yields the protein CASSCMLAGEYNEQFF.

The V and J genes are TRBV30 and TRBJ1-2; D might be TRBD1 (5 bases). Germline V gene lookup returns CDR1 GTSNPN and CDR2 SVGIG (reference sequence). CDR3 size: 12 residues. V gave up 3 bases and J gave up 4 bases, with 9 bases separating them. The CDR3 loop reads CAWSRRVYGYTF. Here the CDR3 DNA reads TGTGCCTGGAGCCGCAGGGTCTATGGCTACACCTTC.

To note about this clone: The germline gene is not matched at one end of the junction; a read error may be the cause. The chain employs TRBV19 and TRBJ2-1, with D possibly being TRBD1 (6 bases). CDR3 length: 12 residues. The germline V gene encodes CDR1 LNHDA and CDR2 SQIVND (reference sequence). In DNA, the CDR3 is TGTGCCAGTAGTAACCGGGACAACGAGCAGTTCTTC. It translates to CASSNRDNEQFF.

This clone was detected only a few times. The rearrangement links TRBV18 to TRBJ1-5; 7 bases are shared with TRBD1. There are 15 residues in the CDR3. J gave up 1 base and V 4 bases, and 4 bases lay outside the gene matches. CDR1 and CDR2 (germline): KGHSH, LQKENI. The chain's CDR3 is CASSRTGDSNQPQHF. CDR3 sequence (DNA): TGTGCCAGCTCACGAACAGGGGACAGCAATCAGCCCCAGCATTTT.

The chain couples TRBV7-9 to TRBJ2-1, with TRBD2 matching over 9 bases. After removal of 2 bases from V and 9 bases from J, the junction contained 8 bases not matched to a gene. There are 15 residues in the CDR3. Germline values: CDR1 SEHNR, CDR2 FQNEAQ (reference sequence). The CDR3 bases are TGTGCCAGCAGCTTATTGGCGGGAGGGCAGGCTGAGCAGTTCTTC. Its translation: CASSLLAGGQAEQFF.

The chain combines TRBV6-5 with TRBJ2-7, with 7 bases aligning to TRBD2. The J segment lost 5 bases and the V segment lost 4 bases, leaving 11 bases of the junction unmatched. CDR3 length equals 15 residues. Germline V CDR1 and CDR2: MNHEY, SVGAGI. CDR3 sequence: CASSFSPRGFDEQYF. In nucleotides, the CDR3 is TGTGCCAGCAGTTTCTCCCCGCGGGGGTTTGACGAGCAGTACTTC.

The CDR3 DNA reads TGCGCCAGCAGCCAAATGGACACTTGGAAAGCTTTCTTT. Protein: CASSQMDTWKAFF. V gene TRBV4-1 combines with J gene TRBJ1-1; tentative D call: TRBD1 (5 bases). Between the trimmed V and J ends, which lost 2 bases and 9 bases, there was a span of 13 bases. Germline loops: CDR1 MGHRA, CDR2 YSYEKL. The CDR3 covers 13 residues.